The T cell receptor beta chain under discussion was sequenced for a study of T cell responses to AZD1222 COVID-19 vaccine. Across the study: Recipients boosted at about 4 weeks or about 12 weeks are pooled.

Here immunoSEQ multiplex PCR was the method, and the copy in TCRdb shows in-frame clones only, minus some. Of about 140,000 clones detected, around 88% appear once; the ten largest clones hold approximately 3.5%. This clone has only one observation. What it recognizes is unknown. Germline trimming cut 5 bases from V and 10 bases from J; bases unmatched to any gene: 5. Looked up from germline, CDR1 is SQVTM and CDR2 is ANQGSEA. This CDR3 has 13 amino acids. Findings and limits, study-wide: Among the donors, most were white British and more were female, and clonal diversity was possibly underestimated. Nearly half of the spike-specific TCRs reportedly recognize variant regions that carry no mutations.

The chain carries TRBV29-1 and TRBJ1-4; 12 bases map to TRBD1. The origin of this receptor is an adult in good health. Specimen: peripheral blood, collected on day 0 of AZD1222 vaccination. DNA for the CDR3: TGCAGCGTTAAAGGGACAGGGGGCGGAAAACTGTTTTTT. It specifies CSVKGTGGGKLFF.